Each of the 18 T cell receptor beta chains below was sequenced from the same sample in a study of T cells after yellow fever vaccination. TCRdb independently ran MiXCR on the 5' RACE reads; one entry per CDR3 protein. In the table there are around 550,000 distinct CDR3 sequences, roughly a fifth of which are singletons. Sequencing was performed on PBMCs, taken 15 days after the yellow fever booster vaccination. The receptors derive from a man aged 30-40 years who received the YFV17D yellow fever vaccine.

This clonotype was detected only a few times. The chain is built from TRBV5-1 and TRBJ1-1, with D perhaps matching TRBD1 (6 bases). The CDR3 loop spans 16 amino acids. Germline V gene sequence: CDR1 SGHRS, CDR2 YFSETQ. Trimming shortened V by 0 bases and J by 6 bases, and 18 bases separated the two germline ends. The CDR3 DNA reads TGCGCCAGCAGCTTGGCCCCGGGGGCGACGGTACCTGAAGCTTTCTTT. It specifies CASSLAPGATVPEAFF.

In its sample, this clonotype was seen a few times. The V and J genes are TRBV2 and TRBJ2-1; 7 nucleotides line up with TRBD1. V gave up 1 base and J gave up 6 bases; unmatched junction bases: 6. The CDR3 sequence is 15 residues long. The germline gives CDR1 SNHLY, CDR2 FYNNEI. CDR3 DNA: TGTGCCAGCAGTGAAGAAAACAGGGGTCTCAATGAGCAGTTCTTC. This gives the protein CASSEENRGLNEQFF.

J is TRBJ2-7 and V is TRBV6-5; 10 nucleotides line up with TRBD1. V shed 8 bases and J 2 bases; nucleotides not matched to a gene: 9. The CDR3 loop spans 15 amino acids. Germline V gene sequence: CDR1 MNHEY, CDR2 SVGAGI. This chain's CDR3 is CASVTPGQGPYEQYF. In nucleotides, the CDR3 is TGTGCCAGCGTTACGCCGGGACAGGGGCCCTACGAGCAGTACTTC.

The chain recombines TRBV9 with TRBJ2-7; D perhaps matches TRBD2 (5 bases). This CDR3 comprises 14 residues. The germline CDR1 and CDR2 sequences are SGDLS and YYNGEE. Trimming stripped 3 bases from V and 5 bases from J, with 15 bases between. CDR3 nucleotide sequence: TGTGCCAGCAGCGGAGGGCCGGGGTCTAACGAGCAGTACTTC. Protein product: CASSGGPGSNEQYF.

The chain couples TRBV9 to TRBJ2-2; D gene uncertain. Germline V gives CDR1 SGDLS, CDR2 YYNGEE. Trimming cost V 0 bases and J 5 bases, with 8 bases left between them. The CDR3 is made up of 14 amino acids. As DNA, the CDR3 is TGTGCCAGCAGCGTAGGTCGGATGACCGGGGAGCTGTTTTTT. This codes for CASSVGRMTGELFF.

The genes are TRBV18 and TRBJ2-1; TRBD2 matches 10 bases. From germline, CDR1 is KGHSH and CDR2 LQKENI. The CDR3 loop spans 16 amino acids. Germline trimming cut 4 bases from V and 10 bases from J; bases unmatched to any gene: 13. In nucleotides, the CDR3 is TGTGCCAGCTCACAATTAGCGGGAGGTAGTCAATCAGAGCAGTTCTTC. As protein: CASSQLAGGSQSEQFF.

This chain joins TRBV7-2 and TRBJ2-2; no clear D. CDR3 length: 15 amino acids. Trimming shortened V by 2 bases and J by 0 bases, and 7 bases separated the two germline ends. Germline-derived CDR1 and CDR2 are SGHTA and FQGNSA. In DNA, the CDR3 is TGTGCCAGCAGCTTAACAGCGTCGAACACCGGGGAGCTGTTTTTT. Translating gives CASSLTASNTGELFF.

This clonotype came up a few times. CDR3 bases: TGTGCCAGCAGCTCAGTAGCGGGGGAATTCTCCTACAATGAGCAGTTCTTC. Protein: CASSSVAGEFSYNEQFF. The chain is built from TRBV7-8 and TRBJ2-1; 9 nucleotides line up with TRBD2. This CDR3 is built from 17 residues. The trim removed 4 bases at V and 0 bases at J, leaving 7 bases unmatched. Per germline, CDR1 SGHVS and CDR2 FQNEAQ.

This clonotype was detected a few times. The V and J genes are TRBV6-6 and TRBJ1-1, with D hard to call. Germline loops: CDR1 MNHNY, CDR2 SVGAGI (reference sequence). Deletions cut 8 bases from V and 7 bases from J, with 11 bases between. This CDR3 spans 11 amino acids. The CDR3 DNA reads TGTGCCAGCGTATTTTTGGGTGAAGCTTTCTTT. Translation gives CASVFLGEAFF.

This sequence joins TRBV20-1 and TRBJ2-7, with D possibly being TRBD1 or TRBD2 (5 bases each). Germline values: CDR1 DFQATT, CDR2 SNEGSKA (reference sequence). The CDR3 sequence is 15 residues long. Trimming removed 1 base at V and 4 bases at J, with 17 bases between. The CDR3 DNA reads TGCAGTGCTAGAGCTAACCCCCGGGGCCTTTACGAGCAGTACTTC. Protein product: CSARANPRGLYEQYF.

This clonotype was seen just once. The chain links TRBV4-3 to TRBJ2-6; D gene ambiguous. Per the germline V gene, CDR1 is LGHNA and CDR2 is YSLEER. This CDR3 contains 15 residues. V dropped 1 base and J dropped 4 bases, with 8 bases sitting between them. The CDR3 loop reads CASSQGGLGANVLTF. CDR3 coding DNA: TGCGCCAGCAGCCAAGGCGGTCTAGGGGCCAACGTCCTGACTTTC.

V and J are TRBV6-2 or TRBV6-3 and TRBJ2-7; 15 bases match TRBD2. This CDR3 region has 17 residues. V lost 5 bases and J lost 0; bases outside the gene matches: 5. From germline, CDR1 is MNHEY and CDR2 SVGEGT. Here the CDR3 reads CASSRGTSGRSSYEQYF. The CDR3 DNA sequence: TGTGCCAGCAGTCGGGGGACTAGCGGGAGGAGCTCCTACGAGCAGTACTTC.

This clonotype was seen only a few times. The genes are TRBV12-3 or TRBV12-4 and TRBJ2-7, with D possibly TRBD1 on 6 matching bases. CDR3 length equals 13 residues. The ends were cut back, 3 bases at V and 5 bases at J, with 11 bases in the middle. This chain's CDR3 is CASSFHRDNEQYF. The CDR3 region has the DNA TGTGCCAGCAGTTTCCATCGGGACAACGAGCAGTACTTC.

This clonotype was recorded a few times. V is TRBV29-1 and J is TRBJ2-1; D not resolved. This CDR3 has 14 residues. Trimming shortened V by 4 bases and J by 4 bases, and 14 bases separated the two germline ends. From germline, CDR1 is SQVTM and CDR2 ANQGSEA. CDR3 nucleotide sequence: TGCAGCGTTGTTCGGCTCGGAGCTTACAATGAGCAGTTCTTC. Protein product: CSVVRLGAYNEQFF.

This chain connects TRBV27 to TRBJ2-1, with 8 bases lining up with TRBD2. Unmatched junction bases numbered 7, after V lost 5 bases and J lost 7 bases. There are 14 residues in the CDR3. CDR1 is MNHEY, CDR2 SMNVEV, per germline (reference sequence). CDR3 loop: CASSTQGGGNEQFF. In DNA form, the CDR3 reads TGTGCCAGCAGTACCCAGGGCGGGGGGAATGAGCAGTTCTTC.

Ten or more counts support this clonotype. The V gene is TRBV5-1, the J gene TRBJ2-5, with D unclear. Germline CDR1 and CDR2: SGHRS and YFSETQ. The CDR3 is made up of 11 amino acids. V was cut by 6 bases and J by 5 bases, with 8 bases left in between. The CDR3 DNA follows: TGCGCCAGCATCGTGGGGGAGACCCAGTACTTC. Residues: CASIVGETQYF.

The table lists this clonotype with a few counts. The J gene is TRBJ2-7, the V gene TRBV20-1, with D tentatively TRBD1 (8 bases). Trimming took off 5 bases at V and 3 bases at J, with 17 bases between the two ends. The CDR3 runs to 14 residues. CDR1 is DFQATT, CDR2 SNEGSKA, per germline (reference sequence). CDR3 sequence (DNA): TGCAGTGCTGGGGGGGGGACAGGAATCTACGAGCAGTACTTC. Protein: CSAGGGTGIYEQYF.

The rearrangement links TRBV25-1 to TRBJ2-5, with a tentative D call TRBD2 (5 bases). V was clipped by 2 bases and J by 5 bases, with 12 bases between them. The V gene's germline CDR1 is MGHDK and CDR2 SYGVNS. The CDR3 extends over 14 amino acids. CDR3 sequence (DNA): TGTGCCAGCAGTGAAGCTAGCTTCGGTGAGACCCAGTACTTC. Its protein product is CASSEASFGETQYF.